The rows below give T cell receptor beta chains drawn from one sample of a study of a mutant IDH1 vaccine in newly diagnosed glioma. Their recognized antigens are unknown. Generated by immunoSEQ multiplex PCR, the TCRdb table keeps only in-frame clones and is missing some. The top ten clones hold 4% to 5.5% of a sample with more than 50,000 clones, roughly two thirds of them seen once. Sequencing was performed on peripheral blood mononuclear cells (PBMCs), taken from a glioma patient whose treatment included an IDH1 peptide vaccine. The source is a middle-aged man with glioma. Some clones in this sample may be carry-over from other donors' samples. CDR3s include the opening cysteine and the closing phenylalanine or tryptophan. The D gene is left open where the match is weak. Clone size is given for some rows only: seen once, a few or many times, or a class if the clone is expanded.

j_call: TRBJ2-7; d_call: -; clone_size: -; v_call: TRBV4-1; cdr3_nt: TGCGCCAGCAGCCAAAATAAGTACGTCGCCTACGAGCAGTACTTC; cdr3_aa: CASSQNKYVAYEQYF
j_call: TRBJ2-3; d_call: -; clone_size: -; v_call: TRBV15; cdr3_nt: TGTGCCACCAGCAGAGATGGTCGGGCGGGCACAGATACGCAGTATTTT; cdr3_aa: CATSRDGRAGTDTQYF
j_call: TRBJ1-2; d_call: TRBD1; clone_size: -; v_call: TRBV5-1; cdr3_nt: TGCGCCAGCAGCGAGGACGGGACAGCCTATGGCTACACCTTC; cdr3_aa: CASSEDGTAYGYTF
j_call: TRBJ2-3; d_call: -; clone_size: -; v_call: TRBV6-5; cdr3_nt: TGTGCCAGCAGTTTTCCAGGGGGGGGAAAAGATACGCAGTATTTT; cdr3_aa: CASSFPGGGKDTQYF
j_call: TRBJ1-5; d_call: -; clone_size: few; v_call: TRBV6-1; cdr3_nt: TGTGCCTGCCGACAGGAAGGCGGCAATCAGCCCCAGCATTTT; cdr3_aa: CACRQEGGNQPQHF
j_call: TRBJ2-5; d_call: -; clone_size: -; v_call: TRBV12-5; cdr3_nt: TGTGCTAGTGGTTTGGCGGGGGGCTTGAGTGAGACCCAGTACTTC; cdr3_aa: CASGLAGGLSETQYF
j_call: TRBJ2-3; d_call: -; clone_size: -; v_call: TRBV18; cdr3_nt: TGTGCCAGCTCACCACTCGATAACTTATCCACAGATACGCAGTATTTT; cdr3_aa: CASSPLDNLSTDTQYF
j_call: TRBJ2-7; d_call: -; clone_size: few; v_call: TRBV9; cdr3_nt: TGTGCCAGCAGCGTGGAGGACGGAGCCTACGAGCAGTACTTC; cdr3_aa: CASSVEDGAYEQYF
j_call: TRBJ2-4; d_call: TRBD1; clone_size: -; v_call: TRBV4-2; cdr3_nt: TGTGCCAGCAGCCAAGGGGAGCTCGGACAGGGGGGGAACATTCAGTACTTC; cdr3_aa: CASSQGELGQGGNIQYF
j_call: TRBJ1-1; d_call: TRBD1; clone_size: few; v_call: TRBV19; cdr3_nt: TGTGCCAGTAGCCCGGACAGGGGAGGGCCTGAAGCTTTCTTT; cdr3_aa: CASSPDRGGPEAFF
j_call: TRBJ2-7; d_call: -; clone_size: -; v_call: TRBV2; cdr3_nt: TGTGCCACCTCCTTCCTCGGACGGCCTTCCAACGAGCAGTACTTC; cdr3_aa: CATSFLGRPSNEQYF
j_call: TRBJ1-6; d_call: -; clone_size: -; v_call: TRBV2; cdr3_nt: TGTGCCAGCAGTGAAGGCAGTTCACCCCTCCACTTT; cdr3_aa: CASSEGSSPLHF
j_call: TRBJ2-6; d_call: -; clone_size: -; v_call: TRBV6-6; cdr3_nt: TGTGCCAGCAGTCTCAGGGGAATTGGGGCCAACGTCCTGACTTTC; cdr3_aa: CASSLRGIGANVLTF
j_call: TRBJ2-3; d_call: -; clone_size: few; v_call: TRBV9; cdr3_nt: TGTGCCAGCAGCGCTGTGAGAGATACGCAGTATTTT; cdr3_aa: CASSAVRDTQYF
j_call: TRBJ1-5; d_call: TRBD1; clone_size: -; v_call: TRBV6-6; cdr3_nt: TGTGCCAGCACTTCGACGGACAGGGTGCGTCAGCCCCAGCATTTT; cdr3_aa: CASTSTDRVRQPQHF
j_call: TRBJ2-5; d_call: TRBD1; clone_size: -; v_call: TRBV5-1; cdr3_nt: TGCGCCAGCAGCTTTTACCGACAGGGCGGAGAAGAGACCCAGTACTTC; cdr3_aa: CASSFYRQGGEETQYF
j_call: TRBJ1-4; d_call: TRBD1; clone_size: few; v_call: TRBV7-9; cdr3_nt: TGTGCCAGCAGCATCCGAACAGGGGTCGGCGAAAAACTGTTTTTT; cdr3_aa: CASSIRTGVGEKLFF
j_call: TRBJ1-1; d_call: -; clone_size: few; v_call: TRBV2; cdr3_nt: TGTGCCAGCAGGGCTACAGAGAACACTGAAGCTTTCTTT; cdr3_aa: CASRATENTEAFF
j_call: TRBJ1-5; d_call: -; clone_size: few; v_call: TRBV4-1; cdr3_nt: TGCGCCAGCAGCCAGCCCATTCTCCGGCGGGACCTTCGCAATCAGCCCCAGCATTTT; cdr3_aa: CASSQPILRRDLRNQPQHF
j_call: TRBJ2-3; d_call: -; clone_size: -; v_call: TRBV5-1; cdr3_nt: TGCGCCAGCAGCTTGACAAATACGCAGTATTTT; cdr3_aa: CASSLTNTQYF
j_call: TRBJ2-7; d_call: -; clone_size: -; v_call: TRBV11-2; cdr3_nt: TGTGCCAGCAGCTCCCCCACGGGCGCGGACGAGCAGTACTTC; cdr3_aa: CASSSPTGADEQYF
j_call: TRBJ1-2; d_call: TRBD1; clone_size: -; v_call: TRBV6-6; cdr3_nt: TGTGCCAGCACCACACAGGGGGCGGCCTATGGCTACACCTTC; cdr3_aa: CASTTQGAAYGYTF
j_call: TRBJ1-6; d_call: -; clone_size: few; v_call: TRBV29-1; cdr3_nt: TGCAGCGTAACAACAGGACATGTAGGGCGGCGTGGTAATTCACCCCTCCACTTT; cdr3_aa: CSVTTGHVGRRGNSPLHF
j_call: TRBJ2-3; d_call: TRBD2; clone_size: -; v_call: TRBV5-1; cdr3_nt: TGCGCCAGCAGCCCGGGACTAGCGGGAACAGATACGCAGTATTTT; cdr3_aa: CASSPGLAGTDTQYF
j_call: TRBJ1-1; d_call: -; clone_size: -; v_call: TRBV6-4; cdr3_nt: TGTGCCAGCAGTGACAATCTCGGGGGCACTGAAGCTTTCTTT; cdr3_aa: CASSDNLGGTEAFF
j_call: TRBJ2-7; d_call: -; clone_size: few; v_call: TRBV10-1; cdr3_nt: TGCGCCAGCCGGGGCAGGGCCTACGAGCAGTACTTC; cdr3_aa: CASRGRAYEQYF
j_call: TRBJ1-6; d_call: -; clone_size: -; v_call: TRBV14; cdr3_nt: TGTGCCAGCAGCCAAGCTGGGCTTGGGGGCTCCTATAATTCACCCCTCCACTTT; cdr3_aa: CASSQAGLGGSYNSPLHF
j_call: TRBJ1-2; d_call: -; clone_size: -; v_call: TRBV6-1; cdr3_nt: TGTGCCAGCAGTGAAGCGCTTCTGCGGTATGGCTACACCTTC; cdr3_aa: CASSEALLRYGYTF
j_call: TRBJ1-5; d_call: -; clone_size: once; v_call: TRBV27; cdr3_nt: TGTGCCAGCAGTTATCGACGCGATAGCAATCAGCCCCAGCATTTT; cdr3_aa: CASSYRRDSNQPQHF
j_call: TRBJ2-7; d_call: -; clone_size: -; v_call: TRBV5-1; cdr3_nt: TGCGCCAGCAGCTTGGTACGGCGCTCCTACGAGCAGTACTTC; cdr3_aa: CASSLVRRSYEQYF
j_call: TRBJ2-2; d_call: -; clone_size: -; v_call: TRBV7-6; cdr3_nt: TGTGCCAGCAGCCGCACCCCCATAGACAAGAACACCGGGGAGCTGTTTTTT; cdr3_aa: CASSRTPIDKNTGELFF
j_call: TRBJ2-2; d_call: -; clone_size: -; v_call: TRBV11-2; cdr3_nt: TGTGCCAGCAGCCAACACGACATCGCGAACACCGGGGAGCTGTTTTTT; cdr3_aa: CASSQHDIANTGELFF
j_call: TRBJ2-5; d_call: -; clone_size: -; v_call: TRBV5-6; cdr3_nt: TGTGCCAGCAGTCACCGTGCACAAGGGGGGGTAGAGACCCAGTACTTC; cdr3_aa: CASSHRAQGGVETQYF
j_call: TRBJ1-3; d_call: -; clone_size: -; v_call: TRBV6-5; cdr3_nt: TGTGCCAGCAGTTACTCGAAGGCAACCTCTGGAAACACCATATATTTT; cdr3_aa: CASSYSKATSGNTIYF
j_call: TRBJ2-5; d_call: -; clone_size: few; v_call: TRBV7-8; cdr3_nt: TGTGCCAGCAGCTTAATCGGGACAATCCAAGAGACCCAGTACTTC; cdr3_aa: CASSLIGTIQETQYF
j_call: TRBJ1-1; d_call: TRBD1; clone_size: -; v_call: TRBV2; cdr3_nt: TGTGCCAGCAGTGAAAGGGGGGACAGTGAAGCTTTCTTT; cdr3_aa: CASSERGDSEAFF
j_call: TRBJ2-7; d_call: TRBD2; clone_size: -; v_call: TRBV14; cdr3_nt: TGTGCCAGCAGCCAAACACACCTAGCGGGGAAGTACGAGCAGTACTTC; cdr3_aa: CASSQTHLAGKYEQYF
j_call: TRBJ2-2; d_call: TRBD2; clone_size: -; v_call: TRBV29-1; cdr3_nt: TGCAGCGTCATGACTAGCGGGGAGGGCACCGGGGAGCTGTTTTTT; cdr3_aa: CSVMTSGEGTGELFF
j_call: TRBJ1-4; d_call: -; clone_size: -; v_call: TRBV7-9; cdr3_nt: TGTGCCAGCACCCGACACGGTGATGAAAAACTGTTTTTT; cdr3_aa: CASTRHGDEKLFF
j_call: TRBJ1-2; d_call: -; clone_size: -; v_call: TRBV6-1; cdr3_nt: TGTGCCAGCAGTGAATACGTGCATAATGGCTACACCTTC; cdr3_aa: CASSEYVHNGYTF
j_call: TRBJ1-3; d_call: -; clone_size: -; v_call: TRBV6-6; cdr3_nt: TGTGCCAGCGGGGGAATATCTGGAAACACCATATATTTT; cdr3_aa: CASGGISGNTIYF